This T cell receptor (beta chain) was identified in a study of patients and donors after allogeneic stem cell transplantation. The CDR3 runs to 16 residues. Germline V CDR1 and CDR2: SNHLY, FYNNEI. V was cut by 6 bases and J by 0 bases, with 15 bases left in between. Using its own MiXCR run on the RT-PCR reads, TCRdb lists one record per CDR3 protein. The table lists roughly 880,000 distinct CDR3 sequences, roughly 17% of them singletons. The sample was blood, either unsorted or a sorted T cell fraction (not recorded which). The gene calls are TRBV2 and TRBJ1-3; no reliable D call. The sequence derives from a human donor who was either an allogeneic HSCT recipient or a stem cell or donor lymphocyte infusion donor (not recorded which). It is not recorded whose cells these are; they may come from a transplant donor. The CDR3 region is CASRSERQSSGNTIYF. CDR3 bases: TGTGCCAGCAGATCCGAGAGACAATCCTCTGGAAACACCATATATTTT.